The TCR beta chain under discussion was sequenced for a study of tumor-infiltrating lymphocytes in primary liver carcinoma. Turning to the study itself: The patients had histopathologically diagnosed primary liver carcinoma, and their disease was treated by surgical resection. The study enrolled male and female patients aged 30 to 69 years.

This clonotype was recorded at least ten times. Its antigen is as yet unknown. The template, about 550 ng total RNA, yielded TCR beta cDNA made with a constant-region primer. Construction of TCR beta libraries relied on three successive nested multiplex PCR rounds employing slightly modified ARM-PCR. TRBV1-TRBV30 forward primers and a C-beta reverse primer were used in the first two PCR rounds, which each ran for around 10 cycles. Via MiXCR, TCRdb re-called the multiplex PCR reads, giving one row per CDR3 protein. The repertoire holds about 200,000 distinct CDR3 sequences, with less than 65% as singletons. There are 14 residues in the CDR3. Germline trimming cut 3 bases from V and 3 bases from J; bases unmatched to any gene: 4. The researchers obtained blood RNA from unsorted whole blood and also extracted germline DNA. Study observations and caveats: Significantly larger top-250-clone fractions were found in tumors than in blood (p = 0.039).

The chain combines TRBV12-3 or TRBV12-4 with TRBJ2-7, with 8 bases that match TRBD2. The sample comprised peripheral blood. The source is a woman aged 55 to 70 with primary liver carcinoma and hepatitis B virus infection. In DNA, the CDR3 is TGTGCCAGCAGTTTCGGGGGGGACCTCTACGAGCAGTACTTC. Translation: CASSFGGDLYEQYF.